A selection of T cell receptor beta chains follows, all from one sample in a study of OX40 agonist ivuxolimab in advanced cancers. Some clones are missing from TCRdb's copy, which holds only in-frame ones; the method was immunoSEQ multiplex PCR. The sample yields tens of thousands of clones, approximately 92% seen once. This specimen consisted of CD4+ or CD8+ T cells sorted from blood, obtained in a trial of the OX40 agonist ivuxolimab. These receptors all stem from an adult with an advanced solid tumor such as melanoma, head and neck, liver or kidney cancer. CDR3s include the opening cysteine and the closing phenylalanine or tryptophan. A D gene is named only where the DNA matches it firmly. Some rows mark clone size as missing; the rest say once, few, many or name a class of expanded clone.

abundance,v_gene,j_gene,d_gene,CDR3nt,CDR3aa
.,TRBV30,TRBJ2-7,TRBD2,TGTGCCTGGGGGGGGGAAAGCTCCTACGAGCAGTACTTC,CAWGGESSYEQYF
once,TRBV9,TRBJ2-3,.,TGTGCCAGCAGCGTACGTTTGGGGTTGCCCGGCACAGATACGCAGTATTTT,CASSVRLGLPGTDTQYF
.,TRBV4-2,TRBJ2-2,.,TGTGCCAGCAGCCAAGAGGGCGGACAGAAGCTGTTTTTT,CASSQEGGQKLFF
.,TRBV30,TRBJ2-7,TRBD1,TGTGCCTGGGGACAGGGGAGCTACGAGCAGTACTTC,CAWGQGSYEQYF
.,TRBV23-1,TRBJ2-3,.,TGCGCCAGCAGTCAATCAATATCGGACATAGATACGCAGTATTTT,CASSQSISDIDTQYF
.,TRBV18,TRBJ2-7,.,TGTGCCAGCTCACCACGGGAAGGAGTGGACTACGAGCAGTACTTC,CASSPREGVDYEQYF
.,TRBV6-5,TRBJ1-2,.,TGTGCCAGCAGTTACTCTACAGGCCTGCCCTCTAAAAGCTACACCTTC,CASSYSTGLPSKSYTF
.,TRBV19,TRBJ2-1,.,TGTGCCAGTAGTATAGCGGGGGACTGGGTCTCCTACAATGAGCAGTTCTTC,CASSIAGDWVSYNEQFF
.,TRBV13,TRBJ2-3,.,TGTGCCAGCAGCCTCCGACAGGCAAGCACAGATACGCAGTATTTT,CASSLRQASTDTQYF
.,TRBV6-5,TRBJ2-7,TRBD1,TGTGCCAGCAGATCAAACAGGGGCGAGCAGTACTTC,CASRSNRGEQYF
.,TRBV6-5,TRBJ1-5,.,TGTGCCAGCAGTCAGGGCCTCAATCAGCCCCAGCATTTT,CASSQGLNQPQHF
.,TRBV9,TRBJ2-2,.,TGTGCCAGCAGCGTAGCTCCTACTAACACCGGGGAGCTGTTTTTT,CASSVAPTNTGELFF
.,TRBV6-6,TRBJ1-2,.,TGTGCCATCAAAAGCGGACACTACTATGGCTACACCTTC,CAIKSGHYYGYTF
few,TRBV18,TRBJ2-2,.,TGTGCCAGCTCACCACCGTCCACCGGGGAGCTGTTTTTT,CASSPPSTGELFF
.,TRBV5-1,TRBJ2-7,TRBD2,TGCGCCAGCAGCCCAACTAGCGGAGCTTCCTACGAGCAGTACTTC,CASSPTSGASYEQYF
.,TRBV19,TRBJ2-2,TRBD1,TGTGCCAGTAGTAACCAGGGGGCTACCGGGGAGCTGTTTTTT,CASSNQGATGELFF
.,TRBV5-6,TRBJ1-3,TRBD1,TGTGCCAGCAGCTTCCGGACAGGGAGAGGAAACACCATATATTTT,CASSFRTGRGNTIYF
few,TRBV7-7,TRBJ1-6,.,TGTGCCAGCAGCGCCTGGGGGGCAAGGACACCCCTCCACTTT,CASSAWGARTPLHF
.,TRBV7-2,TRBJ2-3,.,TGTGCCAGCAGCGCCCAAGCGGTACACACAGATACGCAGTATTTT,CASSAQAVHTDTQYF
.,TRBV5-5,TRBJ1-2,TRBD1,TGTGCCAGCAGCCCGTATGACAGGGGGAACTATGGCTACACCTTC,CASSPYDRGNYGYTF
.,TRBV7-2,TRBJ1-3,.,TGTGCCAGCAGCTTGGGTCCGCGTGGAAGCACCATATATTTT,CASSLGPRGSTIYF
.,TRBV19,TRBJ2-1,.,TGTGCCAGTAGTATAAAACGGGCCTCCTACAATGAGCAGTTCTTC,CASSIKRASYNEQFF
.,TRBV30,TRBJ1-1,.,TGTGCCTGGAGTGCACTGGTGAACACTGAAGCTTTCTTT,CAWSALVNTEAFF
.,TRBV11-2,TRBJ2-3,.,TGTGCCAGCAGCTTTCAAACCAGCAACGGTCTAGATACGCAGTATTTT,CASSFQTSNGLDTQYF
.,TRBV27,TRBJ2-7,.,TGTGCCAGCAGTTTGGGGGAGAGCTCCTACGAGCAGTACTTC,CASSLGESSYEQYF
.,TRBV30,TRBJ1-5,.,TGTGCCTGGAGTGTACAGAGCAATCAGCCCCAGCATTTT,CAWSVQSNQPQHF
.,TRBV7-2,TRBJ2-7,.,TGTGCCAGCAGCAACGGGAGGGGGCGGGGTTCTTCCTACGAGCAGTACTTC,CASSNGRGRGSSYEQYF
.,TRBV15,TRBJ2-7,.,TGTGCCACCAGCAGCCGGGACACCAGCTCCTACGAGCAGTACTTC,CATSSRDTSSYEQYF
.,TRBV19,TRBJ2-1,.,TGTGCCAGTAGCATAGGCCCAGCGGGTAACAATGAGCAGTTCTTC,CASSIGPAGNNEQFF
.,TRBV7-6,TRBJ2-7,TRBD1,TGTGCCAGCAGCACAGACAGGGGACCCTACGAGCAGTACTTC,CASSTDRGPYEQYF
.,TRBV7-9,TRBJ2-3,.,TGTGCCAGCGGTCTAGGGAGTAGCCTGACAGATACGCAGTATTTT,CASGLGSSLTDTQYF
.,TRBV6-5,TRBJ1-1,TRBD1,TGTGCCAGCAGCCAAGGACAGGGTAGGAACACTGAAGCTTTCTTT,CASSQGQGRNTEAFF
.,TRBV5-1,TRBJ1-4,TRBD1,TGCGCCAGCAGCTCGACAGGGGGCGCCAATGAAAAACTGTTTTTT,CASSSTGGANEKLFF
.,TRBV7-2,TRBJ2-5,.,TGTGCCAGCAGCCGTAGCGATCAAGAGACCCAGTACTTC,CASSRSDQETQYF
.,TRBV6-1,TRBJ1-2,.,TGTGCCAGCAGTGAATGGGGACAAGACTATGGCTACACCTTC,CASSEWGQDYGYTF
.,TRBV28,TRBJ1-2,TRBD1,TGTGCCAGCATGAACAACGGACAGGGTAACTATGGCTACACCTTC,CASMNNGQGNYGYTF
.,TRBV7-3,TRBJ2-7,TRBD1,TGTGCCAGCAGCGAGGGACAGGGGGCTTCCTACGAGCAGTACTTC,CASSEGQGASYEQYF
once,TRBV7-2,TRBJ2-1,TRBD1,TGTGCCAGCAGCTTAGCCGGGACAGGGGGTTACAATGAGCAGTTCTTC,CASSLAGTGGYNEQFF